This entry lists 14 T cell receptor beta chains sequenced from one sample in a study of OX40 agonist ivuxolimab in advanced cancers. Only in-frame clones appear in the TCRdb table, and some are missing; sequencing was by immunoSEQ multiplex PCR. The sample holds 65,000 to 80,000 clones, over 75% seen once. Sequenced here: CD4+ or CD8+ T cells sorted from blood, sampled in a trial of the OX40 agonist ivuxolimab. The receptors were gathered from an adult with an advanced solid tumor such as melanoma, head and neck, liver or kidney cancer.

The chain carries TRBV5-1 and TRBJ2-7; 13 bases are a match to TRBD2. In germline, CDR1 is SGHRS, CDR2 YFSETQ. Trimming at V came to 3 bases and at J to 2 bases, leaving 14 bases not matched to a gene. The CDR3 has 19 residues. The CDR3 spells CASSSVGTSGNLQTYEQYF. The CDR3 region has the DNA TGCGCCAGCAGCTCCGTAGGGACTAGCGGGAATCTTCAAACCTACGAGCAGTACTTC.

The chain uses TRBV15 and TRBJ2-7; 8 bases align to TRBD2. Trimming took 5 bases from V and 5 from J; bases not matched to a gene: 8. Per the germline V gene, CDR1 is LNHNV and CDR2 is YYDKDF (reference sequence). The CDR3 spans 14 residues. The chain's CDR3 is CATSARTSFHEQYF. The CDR3 DNA reads as TGTGCCACCAGCGCGAGGACTAGCTTCCACGAGCAGTACTTC.

This clone has only one observation. This sample also contains other DNA sequences that code for the same CDR3. This chain connects TRBV30 to TRBJ1-4; D gene unclear. Germline assignment: CDR1 GTSNPN and CDR2 SVGIG (reference sequence). V gave up 0 bases and J gave up 7 bases, with 3 bases separating them. CDR3 length equals 11 residues. CDR3 residues: CAWSVGEKLFF. The CDR3 nucleotides are TGTGCCTGGAGTGTGGGTGAAAAACTGTTTTTT.

This chain joins TRBV6-5 and TRBJ2-7; 11 nucleotides agree with TRBD1. The V gene's germline CDR1 is MNHEY and CDR2 SVGAGI. Trimming took 4 bases from V and 3 from J; bases not matched to a gene: 5. There are 15 residues in the CDR3. In DNA form, the CDR3 reads TGTGCCAGCAGTTCTGCCGGGACAGGGGGCTACGAGCAGTACTTC. Its translation: CASSSAGTGGYEQYF.

This rearrangement joins TRBV20-1 to TRBJ2-5; D is ambiguous. From germline, CDR1 is DFQATT and CDR2 SNEGSKA (reference sequence). V lost 6 bases to trimming and J lost 5 bases, with 10 bases between them. This CDR3 contains 11 residues. The CDR3 is CSARTEETQYF. The CDR3 coding sequence is TGCAGTGCCCGGACCGAGGAGACCCAGTACTTC.

CDR3 bases: TGTGCCAGCAGCTCCAAGGAAGGTTATATGAACACTGAAGCTTTCTTT. Encoded protein: CASSSKEGYMNTEAFF. The V call is TRBV7-8, the J call TRBJ1-1, with D unresolved. V was clipped by 4 bases and J by 0 bases, with 15 bases between them. The germline gives CDR1 SGHVS, CDR2 FQNEAQ. This CDR3 region has 16 residues.

The CDR3 region has the DNA TGTGCCAGCTCACCACCGGGAAGGGAGAACACCGGGGAGCTGTTTTTT. The encoded protein is CASSPPGRENTGELFF. The chain couples TRBV18 to TRBJ2-2, with no clear D. Between the trimmed V and J ends, which lost 0 bases and 1 base, there was a span of 9 bases. Germline V lookup: CDR1 KGHSH, CDR2 LQKENI. The CDR3 runs 16 residues.

The chain couples TRBV20-1 to TRBJ2-7, with D hard to call. The CDR3 covers 11 residues. Germline-derived CDR1 and CDR2 are DFQATT and SNEGSKA (reference sequence). With 4 bases removed from V and 4 bases from J, the gap between germline ends came to 8 bases. Written as DNA, the CDR3 is TGCAGTGCTAAAGGCGCGTACGAGCAGTACTTC. Protein product: CSAKGAYEQYF.

The genes are TRBV11-3 and TRBJ2-2; 14 bases line up with TRBD2. Germline CDR1 reads SGHNT; CDR2 reads YENEEA. Trimming cost V 4 bases and J 0 bases; bases outside gene matches: 4. This CDR3 has 18 residues. The CDR3 reads CASSSGLAGAANTGELFF. Written as DNA, the CDR3 is TGTGCCAGCAGCTCGGGACTAGCGGGAGCCGCGAACACCGGGGAGCTGTTTTTT.

This chain connects TRBV6-4 to TRBJ2-3; D not resolved. The length of the CDR3 is 13 residues. Germline lookup yields CDR1 MRHNA and CDR2 SNTAGT. Trimming pared 5 bases from V and 2 bases from J, leaving 8 bases between. This chain's CDR3 is CASSRLYTDTQYF. The CDR3 bases are TGTGCCAGCAGTCGACTCTACACAGATACGCAGTATTTT.

V and J are TRBV27 and TRBJ2-2; 7 bases match TRBD2. CDR3 size: 16 residues. Looked up from germline, CDR1 is MNHEY and CDR2 is SMNVEV (reference sequence). J was trimmed by 6 bases and V by 4 bases; bases with no gene match: 11. The CDR3 is CASSSWAGVGPGELFF. The CDR3 bases are TGTGCCAGCAGTTCGTGGGCGGGAGTGGGACCCGGGGAGCTGTTTTTT.

The CDR3: CATTSGHTSTDTQYF. The CDR3 coding sequence is TGTGCCACCACTAGCGGACATACGAGCACAGATACGCAGTATTTT. This sequence joins TRBV19 and TRBJ2-3; the match to TRBD2 covers 8 bases. CDR1 and CDR2 from the germline V gene are LNHDA and SQIVND (reference sequence). The CDR3 runs to 15 residues. Unmatched junction bases numbered 9, after V lost 10 bases and J lost 0 bases.

This clone appeared once. The genes are TRBV10-1 and TRBJ1-2, with 8 bases fitting TRBD1. The J segment lost 7 bases and the V segment lost 3 bases, leaving 4 bases of the junction unmatched. This CDR3 is built from 13 residues. From germline, CDR1 is WNHNN and CDR2 SYGVQD (reference sequence). CDR3 in DNA: TGCGCCAGCAGTGATACAGGGGGAGCTGGCTACACCTTC. Its protein is CASSDTGGAGYTF.

The chain combines TRBV11-2 with TRBJ2-7; D ambiguous. There are 14 residues in the CDR3. Germline CDR1 is SGHAT and CDR2 is FQNNGV. V gave up 2 bases and J gave up 2 bases, with 10 bases separating them. The CDR3 region has the DNA TGTGCCAGCAGCTTACTTTACAGACCCTACGAGCAGTACTTC. Encoded protein: CASSLLYRPYEQYF.